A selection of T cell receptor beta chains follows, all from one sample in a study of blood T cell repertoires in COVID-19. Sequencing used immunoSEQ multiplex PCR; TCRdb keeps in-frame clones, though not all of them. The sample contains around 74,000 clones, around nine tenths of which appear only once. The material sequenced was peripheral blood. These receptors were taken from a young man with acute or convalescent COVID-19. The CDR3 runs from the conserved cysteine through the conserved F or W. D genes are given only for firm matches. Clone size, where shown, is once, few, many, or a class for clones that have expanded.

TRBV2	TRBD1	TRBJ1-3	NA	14	CASSLQGLGNTIYF	TGTGCCAGCAGCCTACAGGGGCTAGGAAACACCATATATTTT
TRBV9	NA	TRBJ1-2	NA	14	CASSARQPSYGYTF	TGTGCCAGCAGCGCGCGACAGCCAAGCTATGGCTACACCTTC
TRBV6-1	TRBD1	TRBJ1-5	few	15	CASSEETGGVQPQHF	TGTGCCAGCAGTGAAGAGACAGGGGGCGTTCAGCCCCAGCATTTT
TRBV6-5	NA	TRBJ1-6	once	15	CASSYQGDYNSPLHF	TGTGCCAGCAGTTACCAGGGTGACTATAATTCACCCCTCCACTTT
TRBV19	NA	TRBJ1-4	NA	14	CASILGGRGGKLFF	TGTGCCAGTATTTTAGGAGGCAGAGGAGGGAAACTGTTTTTT
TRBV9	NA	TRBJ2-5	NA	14	CASSVGTSLETQYF	TGTGCCAGCAGCGTAGGAACTAGCTTGGAGACCCAGTACTTC
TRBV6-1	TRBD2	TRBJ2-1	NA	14	CASSDRGRINEQFF	TGTGCCAGCAGTGATCGCGGGAGAATCAATGAGCAGTTCTTC
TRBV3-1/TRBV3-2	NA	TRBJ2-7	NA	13	CASGSLSVYEQYF	TGTGCCAGCGGCTCTCTCAGTGTTTACGAGCAGTACTTC
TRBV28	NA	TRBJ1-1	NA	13	CASTEAQNTEAFF	TGTGCCAGCACAGAGGCCCAGAACACTGAAGCTTTCTTT
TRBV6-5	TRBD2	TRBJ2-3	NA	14	CASKRSGSIDTQYF	TGTGCCAGCAAGCGGAGCGGGAGTATAGATACGCAGTATTTT
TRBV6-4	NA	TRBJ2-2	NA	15	CASSPGPEGTGELFF	TGTGCCAGCAGCCCGGGCCCGGAGGGCACCGGGGAGCTGTTTTTT
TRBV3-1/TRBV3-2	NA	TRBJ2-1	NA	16	CASSPFGTNPYNEQFF	TGTGCCAGCAGTCCCTTCGGGACAAACCCCTACAATGAGCAGTTCTTC
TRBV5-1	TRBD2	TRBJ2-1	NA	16	CASNGLAGGSYNEQFF	TGCGCCAGCAATGGACTAGCGGGAGGGTCCTACAATGAGCAGTTCTTC
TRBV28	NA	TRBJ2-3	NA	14	CASSLTRSTDTQYF	TGTGCCAGCAGTTTAACCCGGAGCACAGATACGCAGTATTTT
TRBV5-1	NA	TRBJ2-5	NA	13	CASSLRSRETQYF	TGCGCCAGCAGCTTGCGCTCGAGGGAGACCCAGTACTTC
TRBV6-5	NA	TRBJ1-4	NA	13	CASSNREFDKLFF	TGTGCCAGCAGTAACCGGGAGTTTGATAAACTGTTTTTT
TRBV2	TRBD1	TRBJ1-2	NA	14	CASSGDRGLYGYTF	TGTGCCAGCAGTGGGGACAGGGGGCTCTATGGCTACACCTTC
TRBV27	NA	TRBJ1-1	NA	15	CASSLSPGQNTEAFF	TGTGCCAGCAGTTTATCGCCGGGACAGAACACTGAAGCTTTCTTT
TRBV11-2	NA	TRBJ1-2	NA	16	CASSLGGAGFSYGYTF	TGTGCCAGCAGCTTAGGAGGGGCGGGATTCAGTTATGGCTACACCTTC
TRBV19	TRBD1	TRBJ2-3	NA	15	CASSIVLLTGDTQYF	TGTGCCAGTAGTATAGTCCTCTTGACAGGGGATACGCAGTATTTT
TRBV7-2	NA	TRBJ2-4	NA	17	CASSPGMGTLAKNIQYF	TGTGCCAGCAGCCCCGGGATGGGGACACTAGCCAAAAACATTCAGTACTTC
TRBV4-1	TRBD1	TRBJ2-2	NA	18	CASSLQIADRDNTGELFF	TGCGCCAGCAGCCTCCAGATCGCGGACAGGGATAACACCGGGGAGCTGTTTTTT
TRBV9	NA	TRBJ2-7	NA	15	CASSVGSPREHEQYF	TGTGCCAGCAGCGTAGGTTCTCCCCGAGAGCACGAGCAGTACTTC
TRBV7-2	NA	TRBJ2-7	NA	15	CASSLSQGHSYEQYF	TGTGCCAGCAGCTTATCACAGGGCCACTCCTACGAGCAGTACTTC
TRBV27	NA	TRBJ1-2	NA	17	CASSSQRRQTSDYGYTF	TGTGCCAGCAGTTCCCAAAGACGACAGACCAGTGACTATGGCTACACCTTC
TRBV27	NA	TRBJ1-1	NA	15	CASSLSGGGLTEAFF	TGTGCCAGCAGTTTATCGGGGGGAGGATTGACTGAAGCTTTCTTT
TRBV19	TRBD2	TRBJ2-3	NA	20	CASSMDQREGDPTSTDTQYF	TGTGCCAGTAGTATGGACCAGCGGGAGGGTGACCCTACTAGCACAGATACGCAGTATTTT
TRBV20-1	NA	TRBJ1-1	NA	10	CSTGNTEAFF	TGTTCTACAGGGAACACTGAAGCTTTCTTT
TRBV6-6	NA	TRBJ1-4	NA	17	CASSRDFRPATNEKLFF	TGTGCCAGCAGTCGGGACTTCCGACCAGCAACTAATGAAAAACTGTTTTTT
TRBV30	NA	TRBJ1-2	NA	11	CAWRYREGYTF	TGTGCCTGGAGGTACCGAGAGGGCTACACCTTC
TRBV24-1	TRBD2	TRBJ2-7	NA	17	CATSDTGTSGSSYEQYF	TGTGCCACCAGTGACACTGGGACTAGCGGAAGCTCCTACGAGCAGTACTTC
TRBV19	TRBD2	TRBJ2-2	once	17	CASTQSGLAGDTGELFF	TGTGCCAGTACCCAATCCGGACTAGCGGGAGATACCGGGGAGCTGTTTTTT
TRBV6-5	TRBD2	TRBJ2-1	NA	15	CASSHNLAGVGEQFF	TGTGCCAGCAGTCACAATCTAGCGGGAGTGGGCGAGCAGTTCTTC
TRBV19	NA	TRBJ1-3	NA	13	CASRSGSGNTIYF	TGTGCCAGTAGGTCGGGATCTGGAAACACCATATATTTT
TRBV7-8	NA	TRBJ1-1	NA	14	CASSPWTANTEAFF	TGTGCCAGCAGCCCTTGGACAGCCAACACTGAAGCTTTCTTT
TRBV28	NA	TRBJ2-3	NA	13	CASSNRGFGTQYF	TGTGCCAGCAGTAACAGAGGGTTTGGTACGCAGTATTTT
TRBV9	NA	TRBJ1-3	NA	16	CASSVEDSNSGNTIYF	TGTGCCAGCAGCGTAGAAGACAGCAACTCTGGAAACACCATATATTTT
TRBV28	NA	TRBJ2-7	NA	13	CASSYTSSYEQYF	TGTGCCAGCAGTTACACTAGCTCCTACGAGCAGTACTTC
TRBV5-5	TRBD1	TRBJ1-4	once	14	CASRNLGQGEKLFF	TGTGCCAGCAGGAACTTGGGACAGGGGGAAAAACTGTTTTTT
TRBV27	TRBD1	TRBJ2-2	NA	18	CASSPSLQDRGRPGELFF	TGTGCCAGCAGTCCAAGCCTGCAGGACAGGGGTAGGCCCGGGGAGCTGTTTTTT
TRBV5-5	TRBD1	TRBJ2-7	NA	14	CASSLEGQDYEQYF	TGTGCCAGCAGCTTGGAGGGACAGGACTACGAGCAGTACTTC